Listed below are T cell receptor beta chains from one sample, sequenced in a study of naive and memory T cell subsets. TCRdb ran MiXCR on the UMI-ligation and nested PCR reads and lists one entry per CDR3 protein. The sample yields 120,000 to 150,000 distinct CDR3 sequences, 17% seen once. Input material: naive CD4+ T cells from blood. The receptors derive from a human donor in good health. The CDR3 runs from the conserved cysteine through the conserved F or W. A D gene is named only where the DNA matches it firmly. Size values are once, few and many counts, or a class for expanded clones, and some rows have none.

d_gene: .; abundance: .; v_gene: TRBV2; j_gene: TRBJ1-1; CDR3nt: TGTGCCAGCAGTGAAGGCCCAGGGACTGAAGCTTTCTTT; CDR3aa: CASSEGPGTEAFF
d_gene: .; abundance: .; v_gene: TRBV4-1; j_gene: TRBJ2-1; CDR3nt: TGCGCCAGCAGCCAACCCGGACAGTCTCGCTACAATGAGCAGTTCTTC; CDR3aa: CASSQPGQSRYNEQFF
d_gene: .; abundance: few; v_gene: TRBV7-9; j_gene: TRBJ1-1; CDR3nt: TGTGCCAGCAGCTACCCGACTGGGGGAGCGTTCATGAACACTGAAGCTTTCTTT; CDR3aa: CASSYPTGGAFMNTEAFF
d_gene: TRBD2; abundance: .; v_gene: TRBV5-4; j_gene: TRBJ2-5; CDR3nt: TGTGCCAGCAGCTTGGCACTAGCGGGAGCGGGTGAGACCCAGTACTTC; CDR3aa: CASSLALAGAGETQYF
d_gene: TRBD2; abundance: many; v_gene: TRBV7-3; j_gene: TRBJ2-3; CDR3nt: TGTGCCAGCAGTCCAAGTAGCGGGAGCGCAGATACGCAGTATTTT; CDR3aa: CASSPSSGSADTQYF
d_gene: .; abundance: few; v_gene: TRBV4-1; j_gene: TRBJ2-1; CDR3nt: TGCGCCAGCAGCCAAGAGGGAGCCTACTACCCCGGAGCGCAGTTCTTC; CDR3aa: CASSQEGAYYPGAQFF
d_gene: .; abundance: .; v_gene: TRBV9; j_gene: TRBJ2-1; CDR3nt: TGTGCCAGCAGCGTAGATTGGGTGAGCTCCTACAATGAGCAGTTCTTC; CDR3aa: CASSVDWVSSYNEQFF
d_gene: TRBD2; abundance: many; v_gene: TRBV19; j_gene: TRBJ2-1; CDR3nt: TGTGCCAGTAGGAGGCTTCTAGCGGCCTACAATGAGCAGTTCTTC; CDR3aa: CASRRLLAAYNEQFF
d_gene: .; abundance: .; v_gene: TRBV2; j_gene: TRBJ2-7; CDR3nt: TGTGCCAGCAGTGGCCTGGACAGCTCCTACGAGCAGTACTTC; CDR3aa: CASSGLDSSYEQYF
d_gene: .; abundance: few; v_gene: TRBV30; j_gene: TRBJ1-6; CDR3nt: TGTGCCTGGAGAGACCTTTTCGAGAATTCACCCCTCCACTTT; CDR3aa: CAWRDLFENSPLHF
d_gene: .; abundance: .; v_gene: TRBV7-2; j_gene: TRBJ2-3; CDR3nt: TGTGCCAGCAGCTCCGACTACACAGATACGCAGTATTTT; CDR3aa: CASSSDYTDTQYF
d_gene: .; abundance: .; v_gene: TRBV28; j_gene: TRBJ2-3; CDR3nt: TGTGCCAGCAATAACGGGTTAGCTAGCACAGATACGCAGTATTTT; CDR3aa: CASNNGLASTDTQYF
d_gene: .; abundance: few; v_gene: TRBV30; j_gene: TRBJ2-1; CDR3nt: TGTGCCTGGAGTACCGGTCCAGTACAGTTCTTC; CDR3aa: CAWSTGPVQFF
d_gene: TRBD2; abundance: many; v_gene: TRBV28; j_gene: TRBJ2-1; CDR3nt: TGTGCCAGCAGCCCCCCGCCCTGGACTAGCGGGAGGGCCATAGTGAATGAGCAGTTCTTC; CDR3aa: CASSPPPWTSGRAIVNEQFF
d_gene: .; abundance: .; v_gene: TRBV12-3/TRBV12-4; j_gene: TRBJ2-1; CDR3nt: TGTGCCACGGATTCCCAAACTCCTAGCCGCTCCTACAATGAGCAGTTCTTC; CDR3aa: CATDSQTPSRSYNEQFF
d_gene: .; abundance: .; v_gene: TRBV29-1; j_gene: TRBJ1-2; CDR3nt: TGCAGCGTTGACACGGATACCTACTATGGCTACACCTTC; CDR3aa: CSVDTDTYYGYTF
d_gene: .; abundance: .; v_gene: TRBV20-1; j_gene: TRBJ2-7; CDR3nt: TGCAGTGGAATGATCTCGCAGGGCCTCTACGAGCAGTACTTC; CDR3aa: CSGMISQGLYEQYF
d_gene: .; abundance: .; v_gene: TRBV7-2; j_gene: TRBJ2-3; CDR3nt: TGTGCCAGCAGCTTAGATGGCCAGGGGATAAATATGCAGTATTTT; CDR3aa: CASSLDGQGINMQYF
d_gene: .; abundance: .; v_gene: TRBV14; j_gene: TRBJ1-1; CDR3nt: TGTGCCAGCAGCCAAGGGGGCAGGCTGAACACTGAAGCTTTCTTT; CDR3aa: CASSQGGRLNTEAFF
d_gene: TRBD1; abundance: .; v_gene: TRBV12-3/TRBV12-4; j_gene: TRBJ1-6; CDR3nt: TGTGCCAGCAGTATGGGACAGGGGGGGTCACCCCTCCACTTT; CDR3aa: CASSMGQGGSPLHF
d_gene: TRBD2; abundance: .; v_gene: TRBV6-1; j_gene: TRBJ2-1; CDR3nt: TGTGCCAGCGGGTCGACTCCGGGACTAGCGGGAGGTTGGAATGAGCAGTTCTTC; CDR3aa: CASGSTPGLAGGWNEQFF
d_gene: TRBD2; abundance: .; v_gene: TRBV9; j_gene: TRBJ2-1; CDR3nt: TGTGCCAGCAGCGTAGCTTTGGCGGGAGAATATGAGCAGTTCTTC; CDR3aa: CASSVALAGEYEQFF
d_gene: .; abundance: .; v_gene: TRBV13; j_gene: TRBJ2-7; CDR3nt: TGTGCCAGCAGCTTAGGTCCGGGAGAAGCGTTCTACGAGCAGTACTTC; CDR3aa: CASSLGPGEAFYEQYF
d_gene: .; abundance: once; v_gene: TRBV18; j_gene: TRBJ2-7; CDR3nt: TGTGCCAGCTCACCACTAGGACTCGTGGTCGAGCAGTACTTC; CDR3aa: CASSPLGLVVEQYF
d_gene: TRBD1; abundance: .; v_gene: TRBV7-9; j_gene: TRBJ2-5; CDR3nt: TGTGCCAGCAGCTCCACAGGGGGCTTAGAGACCCAGTACTTC; CDR3aa: CASSSTGGLETQYF
d_gene: TRBD1; abundance: .; v_gene: TRBV3-1; j_gene: TRBJ1-1; CDR3nt: TGTGCCAGCAGCTCCCACAGGGGAGCGGACACTGAAGCTTTCTTT; CDR3aa: CASSSHRGADTEAFF
d_gene: .; abundance: few; v_gene: TRBV12-3/TRBV12-4; j_gene: TRBJ2-7; CDR3nt: TGTGCCAGCAGCCTACCACCCTCATGGTACGATAACTACGAGCAGTACTTC; CDR3aa: CASSLPPSWYDNYEQYF